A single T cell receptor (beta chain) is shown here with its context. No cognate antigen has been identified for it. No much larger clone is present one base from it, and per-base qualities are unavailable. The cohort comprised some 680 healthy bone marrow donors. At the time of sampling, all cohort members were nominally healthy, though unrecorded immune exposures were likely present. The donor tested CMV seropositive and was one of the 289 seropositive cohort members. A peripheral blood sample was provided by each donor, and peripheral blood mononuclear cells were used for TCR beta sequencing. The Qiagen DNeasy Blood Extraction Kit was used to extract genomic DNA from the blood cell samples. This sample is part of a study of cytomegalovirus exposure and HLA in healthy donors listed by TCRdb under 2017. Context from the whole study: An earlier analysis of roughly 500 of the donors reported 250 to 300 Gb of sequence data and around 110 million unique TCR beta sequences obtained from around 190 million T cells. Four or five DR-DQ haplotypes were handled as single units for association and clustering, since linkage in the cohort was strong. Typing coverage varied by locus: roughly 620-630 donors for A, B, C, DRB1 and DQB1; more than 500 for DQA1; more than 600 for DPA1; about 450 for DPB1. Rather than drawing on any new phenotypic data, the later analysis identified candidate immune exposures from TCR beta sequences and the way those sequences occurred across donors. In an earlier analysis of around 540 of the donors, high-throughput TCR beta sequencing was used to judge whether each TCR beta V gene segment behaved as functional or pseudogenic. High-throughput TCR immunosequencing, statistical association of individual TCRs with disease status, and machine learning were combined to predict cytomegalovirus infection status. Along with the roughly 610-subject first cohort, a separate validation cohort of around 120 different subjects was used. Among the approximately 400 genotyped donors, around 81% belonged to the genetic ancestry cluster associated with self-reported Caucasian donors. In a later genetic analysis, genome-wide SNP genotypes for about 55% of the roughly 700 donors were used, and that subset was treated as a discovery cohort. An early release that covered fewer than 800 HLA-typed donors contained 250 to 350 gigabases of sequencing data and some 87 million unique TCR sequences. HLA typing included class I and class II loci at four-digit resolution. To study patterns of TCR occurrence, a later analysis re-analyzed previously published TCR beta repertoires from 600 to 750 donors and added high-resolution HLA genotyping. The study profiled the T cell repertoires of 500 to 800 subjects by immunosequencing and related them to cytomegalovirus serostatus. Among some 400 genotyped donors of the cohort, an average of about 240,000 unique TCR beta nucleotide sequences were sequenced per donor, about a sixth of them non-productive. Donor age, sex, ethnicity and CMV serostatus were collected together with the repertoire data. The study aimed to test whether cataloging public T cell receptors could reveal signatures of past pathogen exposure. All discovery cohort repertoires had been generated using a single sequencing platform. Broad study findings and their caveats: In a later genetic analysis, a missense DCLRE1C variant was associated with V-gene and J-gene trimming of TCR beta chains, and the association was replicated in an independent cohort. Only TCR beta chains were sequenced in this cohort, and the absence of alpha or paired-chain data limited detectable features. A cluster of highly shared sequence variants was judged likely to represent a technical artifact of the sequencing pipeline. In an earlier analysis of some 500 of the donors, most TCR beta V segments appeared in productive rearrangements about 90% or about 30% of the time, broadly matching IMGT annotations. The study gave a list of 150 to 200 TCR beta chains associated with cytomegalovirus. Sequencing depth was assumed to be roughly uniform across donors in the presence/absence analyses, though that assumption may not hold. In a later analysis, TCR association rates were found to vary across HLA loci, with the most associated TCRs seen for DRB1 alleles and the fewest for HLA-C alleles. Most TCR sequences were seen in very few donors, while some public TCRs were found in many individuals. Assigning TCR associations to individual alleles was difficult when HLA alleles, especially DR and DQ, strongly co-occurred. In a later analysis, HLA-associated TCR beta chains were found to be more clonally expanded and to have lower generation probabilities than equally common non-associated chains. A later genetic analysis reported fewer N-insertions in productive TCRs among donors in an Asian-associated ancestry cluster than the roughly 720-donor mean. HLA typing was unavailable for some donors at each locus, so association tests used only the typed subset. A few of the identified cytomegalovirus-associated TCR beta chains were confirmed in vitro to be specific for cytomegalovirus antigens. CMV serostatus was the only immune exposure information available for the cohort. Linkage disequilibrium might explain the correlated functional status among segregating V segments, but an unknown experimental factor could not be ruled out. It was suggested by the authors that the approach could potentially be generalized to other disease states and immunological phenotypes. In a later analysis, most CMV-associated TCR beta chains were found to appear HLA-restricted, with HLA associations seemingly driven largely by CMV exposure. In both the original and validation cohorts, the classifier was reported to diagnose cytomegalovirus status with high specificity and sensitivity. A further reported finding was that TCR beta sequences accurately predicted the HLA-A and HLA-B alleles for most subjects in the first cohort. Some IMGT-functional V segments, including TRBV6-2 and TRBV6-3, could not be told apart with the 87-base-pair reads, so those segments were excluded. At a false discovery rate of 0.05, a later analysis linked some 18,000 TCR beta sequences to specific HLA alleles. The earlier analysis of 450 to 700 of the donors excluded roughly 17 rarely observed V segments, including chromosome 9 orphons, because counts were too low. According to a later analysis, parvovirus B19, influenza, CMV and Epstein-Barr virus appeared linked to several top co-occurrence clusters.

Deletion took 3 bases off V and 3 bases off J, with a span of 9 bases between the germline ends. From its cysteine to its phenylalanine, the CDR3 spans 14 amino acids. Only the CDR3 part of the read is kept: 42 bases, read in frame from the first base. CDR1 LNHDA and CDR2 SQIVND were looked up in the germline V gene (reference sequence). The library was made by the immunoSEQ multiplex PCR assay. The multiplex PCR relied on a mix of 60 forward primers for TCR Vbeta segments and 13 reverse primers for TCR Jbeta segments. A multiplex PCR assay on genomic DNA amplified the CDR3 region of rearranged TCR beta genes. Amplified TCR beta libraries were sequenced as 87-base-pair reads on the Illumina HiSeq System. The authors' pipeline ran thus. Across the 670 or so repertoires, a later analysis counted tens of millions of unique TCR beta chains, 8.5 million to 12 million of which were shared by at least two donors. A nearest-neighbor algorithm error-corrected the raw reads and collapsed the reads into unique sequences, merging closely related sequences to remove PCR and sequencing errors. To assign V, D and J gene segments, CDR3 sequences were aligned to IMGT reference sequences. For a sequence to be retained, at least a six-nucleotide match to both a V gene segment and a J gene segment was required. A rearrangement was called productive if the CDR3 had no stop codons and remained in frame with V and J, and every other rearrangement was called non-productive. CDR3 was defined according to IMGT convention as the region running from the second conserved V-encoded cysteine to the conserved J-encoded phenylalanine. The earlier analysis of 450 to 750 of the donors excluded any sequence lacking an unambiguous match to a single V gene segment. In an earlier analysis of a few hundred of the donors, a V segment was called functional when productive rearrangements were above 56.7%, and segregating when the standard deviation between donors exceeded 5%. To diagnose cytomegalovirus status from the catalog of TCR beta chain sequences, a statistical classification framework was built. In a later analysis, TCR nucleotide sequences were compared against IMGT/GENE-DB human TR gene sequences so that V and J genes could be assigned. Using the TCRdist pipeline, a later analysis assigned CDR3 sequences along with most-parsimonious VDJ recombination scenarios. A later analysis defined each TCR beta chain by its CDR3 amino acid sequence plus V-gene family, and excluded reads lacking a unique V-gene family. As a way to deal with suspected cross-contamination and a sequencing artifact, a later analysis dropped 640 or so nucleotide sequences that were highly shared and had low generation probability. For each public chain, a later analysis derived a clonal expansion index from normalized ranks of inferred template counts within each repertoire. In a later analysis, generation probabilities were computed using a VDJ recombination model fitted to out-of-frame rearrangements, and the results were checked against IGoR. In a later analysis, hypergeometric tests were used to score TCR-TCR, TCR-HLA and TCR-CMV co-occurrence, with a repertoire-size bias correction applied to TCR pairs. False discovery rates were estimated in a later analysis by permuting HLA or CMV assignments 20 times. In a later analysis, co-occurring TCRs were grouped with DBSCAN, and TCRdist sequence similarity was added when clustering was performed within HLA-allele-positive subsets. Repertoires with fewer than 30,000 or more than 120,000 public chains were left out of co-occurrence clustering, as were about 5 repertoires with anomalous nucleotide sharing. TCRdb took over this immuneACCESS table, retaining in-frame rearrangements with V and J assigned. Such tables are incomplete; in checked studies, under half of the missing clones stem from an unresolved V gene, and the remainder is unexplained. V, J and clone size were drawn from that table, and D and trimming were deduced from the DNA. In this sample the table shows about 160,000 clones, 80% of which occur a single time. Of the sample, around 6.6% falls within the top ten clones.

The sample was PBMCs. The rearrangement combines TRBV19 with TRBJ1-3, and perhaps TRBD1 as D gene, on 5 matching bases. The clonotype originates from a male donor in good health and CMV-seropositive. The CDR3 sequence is CASSIVGVGNTIYF. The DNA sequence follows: TGTGCCAGTAGTATTGTAGGGGTTGGAAACACCATATATTTT. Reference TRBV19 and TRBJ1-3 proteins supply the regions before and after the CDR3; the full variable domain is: DGGITQSPKYLFRKEGQNVTLSCEQNLNHDAMYWYRQDPGQGLRLIYYSQIVNDFQKGDIAEGYSVSREKKESFPLTVTSAQKNPTAFYLCASSIVGVGNTIYFGEGSWLTVV.